This TCR beta chain was sequenced in a study of blood T cells in healthy people across ages. In regard to this clonotype: Antigen unknown.

For every donor, a draw yielded 8.5 to 10 milliliters of peripheral blood. Points from the study as a whole: When set beside aged donors, long-lived donors presented more naive CD4+ cells and higher diversity.

Together with a sample-barcoded 5' primer, a J-beta primer mix was included in a second PCR lasting about 6 to 11 cycles. TCRdb re-called the 5' RACE reads with MiXCR, one entry per CDR3 protein. The table shows 450,000 to 700,000 distinct CDR3 sequences, with 27% occurring only once. The source material was blood. The clonotype comes from an older woman in good health.

The CDR3 DNA reads as TGCGCCAGCAGCCGAGACAGTGCGGGTACTAACTATGGCTACACCTTC. Its protein is CASSRDSAGTNYGYTF. The rearrangement links TRBV4-3 to TRBJ1-2, with a possible D match to TRBD1 (5 bases). The V gene lost 4 bases and the J gene lost 0 bases, with 15 bases spanning the gap. The CDR3 extends over 16 amino acids. Germline V gene sequence: CDR1 LGHNA, CDR2 YSLEER.